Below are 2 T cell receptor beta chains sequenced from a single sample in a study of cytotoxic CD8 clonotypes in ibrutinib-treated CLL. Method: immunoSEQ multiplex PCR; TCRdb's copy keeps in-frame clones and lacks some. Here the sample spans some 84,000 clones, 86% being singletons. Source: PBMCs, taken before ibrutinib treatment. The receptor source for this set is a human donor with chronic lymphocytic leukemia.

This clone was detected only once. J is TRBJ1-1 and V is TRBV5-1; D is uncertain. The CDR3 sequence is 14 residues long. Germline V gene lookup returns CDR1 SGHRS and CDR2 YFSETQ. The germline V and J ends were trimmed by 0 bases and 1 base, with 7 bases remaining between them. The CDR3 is CASSLDGPNTEAFF. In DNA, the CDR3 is TGCGCCAGCAGCTTGGACGGACCGAACACTGAAGCTTTCTTT.

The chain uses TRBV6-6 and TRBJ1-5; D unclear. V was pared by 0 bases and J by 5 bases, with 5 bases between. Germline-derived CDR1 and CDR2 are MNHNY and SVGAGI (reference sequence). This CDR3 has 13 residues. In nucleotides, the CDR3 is TGTGCCAGCAGTTACTCACCTGATCAGCCCCAGCATTTT. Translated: CASSYSPDQPQHF.